These T cell receptor beta chains were read from a single sample in a study of T cell responses to AZD1222 COVID-19 vaccine. TCRdb's copy holds only in-frame clones and misses some; the assay was immunoSEQ multiplex PCR. In the table there are under 100,000 clones, roughly 87% of which are singletons. Sequencing used peripheral blood, obtained 28 days after the second AZD1222 dose. All receptors derive from an adult who received the AZD1222 COVID-19 vaccine. Both conserved end residues are part of each CDR3. Each record gives: V gene, J gene, clone size, CDR3 length, D gene, CDR3 protein, CDR3 DNA. The D gene is left open where the match is weak. The size entry is marked missing in some rows and otherwise reads once, few, many or a size class.

TRBV3-1/TRBV3-2,TRBJ2-7,-,12,-,CASSLSTYEQYF,TGTGCCAGCAGCCTTTCGACCTACGAGCAGTACTTC
TRBV15,TRBJ1-2,-,13,-,CATQDSLEYGYTF,TGTGCCACGCAGGACAGTCTAGAATATGGCTACACCTTC
TRBV19,TRBJ1-1,-,17,TRBD1,CASSIGQARTRRNEAFF,TGTGCCAGTAGTATCGGACAGGCCCGAACAAGACGAAATGAAGCTTTCTTT
TRBV14,TRBJ1-2,once,15,-,CASSFRDTYRYGYTF,TGTGCCAGCAGCTTCCGGGACACATACCGCTATGGCTACACCTTC
TRBV5-6,TRBJ2-7,-,13,-,CASSLTANYEQYF,TGTGCCAGCAGCTTGACAGCAAACTACGAGCAGTACTTC
TRBV27,TRBJ2-5,-,16,-,CASSLVSWQGKETQYF,TGTGCCAGCAGTTTAGTTTCGTGGCAGGGAAAAGAGACCCAGTACTTC
TRBV12-3/TRBV12-4,TRBJ1-5,-,12,-,CASRNSNQPQHF,TGTGCCAGCAGAAATAGCAATCAGCCCCAGCATTTT
TRBV5-1,TRBJ1-1,-,14,-,CASSLGTVNTEAFF,TGCGCCAGCAGCTTGGGGACAGTGAACACTGAAGCTTTCTTT
TRBV23-1,TRBJ1-1,-,11,-,CASGMNTEAFF,TGCGCCAGCGGGATGAACACTGAAGCTTTCTTT
TRBV19,TRBJ2-3,-,14,-,CASSLVSLSDTQYF,TGTGCCAGTAGTCTCGTCTCTCTTTCAGATACGCAGTATTTT
TRBV5-4,TRBJ1-4,-,16,TRBD1,CASSLGGQGANEKLFF,TGTGCCAGCAGCTTAGGAGGGCAGGGGGCTAATGAAAAACTGTTTTTT
TRBV3-1/TRBV3-2,TRBJ1-5,-,16,TRBD1,CASSQTGTGLYQPQHF,TGTGCCAGCAGCCAAACCGGGACAGGGCTTTATCAGCCCCAGCATTTT
TRBV19,TRBJ2-4,once,13,-,CASSLSRGYIQYF,TGTGCCAGTAGTCTAAGCCGAGGCTACATTCAGTACTTC
TRBV7-3,TRBJ2-7,once,14,-,CASSLCPGGDEQYF,TGTGCCAGCAGCTTATGCCCGGGCGGTGACGAGCAGTACTTC
TRBV28,TRBJ2-3,-,14,-,CASTQGSPTDTQYF,TGTGCCAGCACGCAGGGGTCTCCCACAGATACGCAGTATTTT
TRBV7-6,TRBJ1-3,-,15,TRBD1,CASSLAGQGGNTIYF,TGTGCCAGCAGCTTAGCGGGACAGGGTGGAAACACCATATATTTT
TRBV6-2/TRBV6-3,TRBJ2-7,-,14,TRBD1,CASSLTGQSYEQYF,TGTGCCAGCAGTTTGACAGGGCAATCCTACGAGCAGTACTTC
TRBV29-1,TRBJ2-1,-,17,TRBD2,CSVEDLGTSGGEDEQFF,TGCAGCGTTGAAGATCTGGGGACTAGCGGGGGGGAGGATGAGCAGTTCTTC
TRBV30,TRBJ1-4,-,12,-,CAWGQVNEKLFF,TGTGCCTGGGGTCAGGTGAATGAAAAACTGTTTTTT
TRBV6-6,TRBJ2-3,-,13,TRBD1,CASSNGQGSPQYF,TGTGCCAGCAGCAACGGACAGGGTTCGCCGCAGTATTTT
TRBV4-1,TRBJ2-1,-,13,-,CASSHRSYNEQFF,TGCGCCAGCAGCCACCGATCATACAATGAGCAGTTCTTC
TRBV7-8,TRBJ1-5,few,13,-,CASNEGSNQPQHF,TGTGCCAGCAACGAGGGAAGCAATCAGCCCCAGCATTTT
TRBV27,TRBJ2-1,-,14,-,CASKPTPPGNEQFF,TGTGCCAGCAAGCCCACACCCCCCGGCAATGAGCAGTTCTTC
TRBV5-1,TRBJ2-7,-,14,-,CASSLGGDSYEQYF,TGCGCCAGCAGCTTGGGGGGGGACTCCTACGAGCAGTACTTC
TRBV18,TRBJ2-7,-,14,-,CASSPPGRTYEQYF,TGTGCCAGCTCACCACCGGGCAGAACCTACGAGCAGTACTTC
TRBV7-2,TRBJ2-1,-,15,TRBD2,CASSVQRGAYNEQFF,TGTGCCAGCAGCGTACAGCGGGGTGCATACAATGAGCAGTTCTTC
TRBV9,TRBJ2-3,-,13,-,CASSLEFTDTQYF,TGTGCCAGCAGCTTAGAATTCACAGATACGCAGTATTTT
TRBV27,TRBJ2-7,-,14,-,CASSLRFGGYEQYF,TGTGCCAGCAGTTTAAGGTTCGGCGGCTACGAGCAGTACTTC
TRBV5-1,TRBJ1-1,-,14,-,CASSFREMNTEAFF,TGCGCCAGCAGCTTCCGGGAAATGAACACTGAAGCTTTCTTT
TRBV27,TRBJ2-3,-,15,-,CASSSRGHYTDTQYF,TGTGCCAGCAGTTCAAGGGGCCATTACACGGATACGCAGTATTTT
TRBV6-2/TRBV6-3,TRBJ2-5,-,15,TRBD2,CASSYTSGGAETQYF,TGTGCCAGCAGTTACACTAGCGGGGGGGCAGAGACCCAGTACTTC
TRBV21-1,TRBJ1-1,-,13,-,CASSKPGFTEAFF,TGTGCCAGCAGCAAACCGGGTTTCACTGAAGCTTTCTTT
TRBV7-9,TRBJ1-2,-,14,-,CASSLLRGGYGYTF,TGTGCCAGCAGCTTATTAAGAGGGGGCTATGGCTACACCTTC
TRBV28,TRBJ1-2,-,16,TRBD1,CASGDDGTGGGRGYTF,TGTGCCAGCGGGGATGATGGGACAGGGGGAGGGCGCGGCTACACCTTC
TRBV5-1,TRBJ2-7,-,13,-,CASSHGTTYEQYF,TGCGCCAGCAGCCACGGGACAACTTACGAGCAGTACTTC
TRBV28,TRBJ2-3,-,15,-,CASSFSTDSTDTQYF,TGTGCCAGCAGTTTCTCGACTGATAGCACAGATACGCAGTATTTT
TRBV10-3,TRBJ2-3,-,14,-,CAIRPRTGTDTQYF,TGTGCCATCAGGCCCAGGACAGGCACAGATACGCAGTATTTT
TRBV7-2,TRBJ2-7,-,13,-,CASSLETTYEQYF,TGTGCCAGCAGCTTAGAGACTACCTACGAGCAGTACTTC
TRBV7-9,TRBJ1-6,-,14,-,CASSFGQTGSPLHF,TGTGCCAGCAGCTTTGGGCAGACTGGATCACCCCTCCACTTT
TRBV3-1/TRBV3-2,TRBJ2-3,-,19,TRBD2,CASSEMPKGSGGTVVTQYF,TGTGCCAGCAGCGAAATGCCTAAGGGGAGCGGGGGTACGGTAGTTACGCAGTATTTT
TRBV5-1,TRBJ1-2,-,16,TRBD1,CASSFWPGGFSYGYTF,TGCGCCAGCAGCTTTTGGCCAGGGGGCTTTAGCTATGGCTACACCTTC
TRBV5-1,TRBJ1-6,-,18,TRBD1,CASSWEAGTGNYNSPLHF,TGCGCCAGCAGCTGGGAAGCCGGGACAGGGAACTATAATTCACCCCTCCACTTT